This entry concerns a single TCR beta chain. These data come from a study of Ad26.COV2.S vaccination and SARS-CoV-2 variants. Whole-study context: A participant enrolled in the COV1001 Ad26.COV2.S trial arm provided the sample. Intramuscular Ad26.COV2.S doses were given once or twice, 56 days apart.

TCRdb keeps only in-frame clones here, not all; method: immunoSEQ multiplex PCR. The repertoire consists of hundreds of thousands of clones, with about 89% occurring once and the leading ten covering around 5.3%. Noted treatment: some 20 received Ad26.COV2.S at low or high dose, single or two shots; 5 received placebo; per-sample allocation not given. The samples date from day 63 after the first vaccine or placebo injection. An adult of 18-55 years in Boston served as donor. The germline V gene has CDR1 SGHNT and CDR2 YYREEE (reference sequence). V lost 3 bases to trimming and J lost 8 bases, with 20 bases between them. This CDR3 has 15 residues.

The source is a person aged 18-60 years who received the Ad26.COV2.S COVID-19 vaccine or a placebo. Here the sequenced sample was peripheral blood, taken in a trial of Ad26.COV2.S vaccine versus placebo. The rearrangement joins TRBV5-4 to TRBJ1-1; D may be TRBD1 (6 bases). DNA for the CDR3: TGTGCCAGCAGCTCGGACAGTGGGGCCCATCAAGAAGCTTTCTTT. Its protein is CASSSDSGAHQEAFF.